A selection of T cell receptor beta chains follows, all from one sample in a study of cytomegalovirus exposure and HLA in healthy donors. Method: immunoSEQ multiplex PCR; TCRdb's copy keeps in-frame clones and lacks some. This sample carries some 130,000 clones, around 83% of them seen once, and the ten largest clones take under 7.5%. Sequencing was done on a sample of PBMCs. These receptors were obtained from a woman aged 25-40 years in good health and CMV-seropositive. Both conserved end residues are part of each CDR3. Each record gives: J gene, V gene, clone size, D gene, CDR3 protein, CDR3 DNA. The D gene is left open where the match is weak. The size entry is marked missing in some rows and otherwise reads once, few, many or a size class.

j_gene: TRBJ2-5; v_gene: TRBV5-1; abundance: .; d_gene: TRBD2; CDR3aa: CASSLGLTSGGEETQYF; CDR3nt: TGCGCCAGCAGCTTGGGTTTGACTAGCGGGGGCGAAGAGACCCAGTACTTC
j_gene: TRBJ1-5; v_gene: TRBV10-3; abundance: .; d_gene: TRBD1; CDR3aa: CATAADRGNQPQHF; CDR3nt: TGTGCCACCGCCGCAGACAGGGGCAATCAGCCCCAGCATTTT
j_gene: TRBJ2-1; v_gene: TRBV7-9; abundance: .; d_gene: .; CDR3aa: CASSYGGSGYEQFF; CDR3nt: TGTGCCAGCAGCTACGGGGGTTCGGGGTATGAGCAGTTCTTC
j_gene: TRBJ1-5; v_gene: TRBV19; abundance: .; d_gene: TRBD1; CDR3aa: CASSRQGVSNQPQHF; CDR3nt: TGTGCCAGTAGTCGGCAGGGGGTTAGCAATCAGCCCCAGCATTTT
j_gene: TRBJ2-1; v_gene: TRBV27; abundance: .; d_gene: TRBD2; CDR3aa: CASSRRLAAHNEQFF; CDR3nt: TGTGCCAGCAGTCGCCGACTAGCGGCTCACAATGAGCAGTTCTTC
j_gene: TRBJ2-6; v_gene: TRBV30; abundance: .; d_gene: .; CDR3aa: CAWGKGSGANVLTF; CDR3nt: TGTGCCTGGGGCAAGGGGTCCGGGGCCAACGTCCTGACTTTC
j_gene: TRBJ1-6; v_gene: TRBV5-8; abundance: few; d_gene: TRBD1; CDR3aa: CASSSGQAWDAPLHF; CDR3nt: TGTGCCAGCAGCTCAGGACAGGCTTGGGATGCACCCCTCCACTTT
j_gene: TRBJ1-5; v_gene: TRBV18; abundance: .; d_gene: .; CDR3aa: CASSPANRENQPQHF; CDR3nt: TGTGCCAGCTCACCAGCCAACAGGGAAAATCAGCCCCAGCATTTT
j_gene: TRBJ1-5; v_gene: TRBV30; abundance: .; d_gene: TRBD1; CDR3aa: CAWSSDRTGSYSNQPQHF; CDR3nt: TGTGCCTGGAGCTCGGACCGGACAGGGTCTTATAGCAATCAGCCCCAGCATTTT
j_gene: TRBJ1-1; v_gene: TRBV5-8; abundance: few; d_gene: .; CDR3aa: CASSPGGTNTEAFF; CDR3nt: TGTGCCAGCAGCCCGGGGGGGACGAACACTGAAGCTTTCTTT
j_gene: TRBJ1-2; v_gene: TRBV30; abundance: .; d_gene: .; CDR3aa: CAWSVGGGIAF; CDR3nt: .
j_gene: TRBJ1-2; v_gene: TRBV28; abundance: once; d_gene: TRBD1; CDR3aa: CASSSPAADRGKGNYGYTF; CDR3nt: TGTGCCAGCAGTTCCCCCGCCGCCGACAGGGGTAAGGGGAACTATGGCTACACCTTC
j_gene: TRBJ1-1; v_gene: TRBV5-1; abundance: .; d_gene: .; CDR3aa: CASSLGWGDTEAFF; CDR3nt: TGCGCCAGCAGCTTGGGGTGGGGCGACACTGAAGCTTTCTTT
j_gene: TRBJ1-5; v_gene: TRBV18; abundance: .; d_gene: .; CDR3aa: CASSPLAGNSNQPQHF; CDR3nt: TGTGCCAGCTCACCACTCGCAGGTAATAGCAATCAGCCCCAGCATTTT
j_gene: TRBJ1-2; v_gene: TRBV5-5; abundance: .; d_gene: TRBD1; CDR3aa: CASSYGQGPYGYTF; CDR3nt: TGTGCCAGCAGTTACGGACAGGGGCCCTATGGCTACACCTTC
j_gene: TRBJ2-7; v_gene: TRBV9; abundance: .; d_gene: .; CDR3aa: CASSVEAGGYYEQYF; CDR3nt: TGTGCCAGCAGCGTAGAGGCAGGAGGTTACTACGAGCAGTACTTC
j_gene: TRBJ1-2; v_gene: TRBV5-5; abundance: .; d_gene: TRBD1; CDR3aa: CASSLSSGTGDAGYTF; CDR3nt: TGTGCCAGCAGCTTGTCCTCCGGGACAGGGGATGCTGGCTACACCTTC
j_gene: TRBJ2-3; v_gene: TRBV28; abundance: .; d_gene: TRBD2; CDR3aa: CASSFLAGSTDTQYF; CDR3nt: TGTGCCAGCAGTTTTCTAGCGGGTAGCACAGATACGCAGTATTTT
j_gene: TRBJ2-7; v_gene: TRBV5-8; abundance: .; d_gene: TRBD1; CDR3aa: CASSWGGTGNEQYF; CDR3nt: TGTGCCAGCAGCTGGGGAGGGACAGGGAACGAGCAGTACTTC
j_gene: TRBJ1-3; v_gene: TRBV7-9; abundance: few; d_gene: .; CDR3aa: CASSPRLRERGNTIYF; CDR3nt: TGTGCCAGCAGCCCCCGCCTCCGGGAGAGGGGAAACACCATATATTTT
j_gene: TRBJ2-3; v_gene: TRBV6-1; abundance: .; d_gene: TRBD2; CDR3aa: CASNLAGITDTQYF; CDR3nt: TGTGCCAGCAATTTAGCGGGGATCACAGATACGCAGTATTTT
j_gene: TRBJ2-3; v_gene: TRBV27; abundance: .; d_gene: .; CDR3aa: CASSFLSGAYGTDTQYF; CDR3nt: TGTGCCAGCAGTTTTCTCTCAGGGGCTTACGGCACAGATACGCAGTATTTT
j_gene: TRBJ1-2; v_gene: TRBV7-9; abundance: .; d_gene: .; CDR3aa: CASSSGGYGYTF; CDR3nt: TGTGCCAGCAGCTCTGGCGGCTATGGCTACACCTTC
j_gene: TRBJ2-5; v_gene: TRBV2; abundance: .; d_gene: .; CDR3aa: CASSSAGEMRWTQYF; CDR3nt: TGTGCCAGCAGTAGCGCAGGGGAAATGAGGTGGACCCAGTACTTC
j_gene: TRBJ1-5; v_gene: TRBV27; abundance: .; d_gene: .; CDR3aa: CASSMRDQPQHF; CDR3nt: TGTGCCAGCAGTATGCGGGATCAGCCCCAGCATTTT
j_gene: TRBJ1-6; v_gene: TRBV5-4; abundance: .; d_gene: .; CDR3aa: CASSLSLQGSPLHF; CDR3nt: TGTGCCAGCAGCTTGAGCCTACAGGGATCACCCCTCCACTTT
j_gene: TRBJ2-7; v_gene: TRBV5-4; abundance: .; d_gene: .; CDR3aa: CASSSPSLASYEQYF; CDR3nt: TGTGCCAGCAGCTCTCCCTCCTTAGCCTCCTACGAGCAGTACTTC
j_gene: TRBJ2-7; v_gene: TRBV7-8; abundance: .; d_gene: .; CDR3aa: CASSARGGVYEQYF; CDR3nt: TGTGCCAGCAGCGCCCGGGGTGGGGTTTACGAGCAGTACTTC
j_gene: TRBJ1-1; v_gene: TRBV5-1; abundance: .; d_gene: .; CDR3aa: CASSLVQGSTEAFF; CDR3nt: TGCGCCAGCAGCTTGGTTCAGGGGTCCACTGAAGCTTTCTTT
j_gene: TRBJ2-2; v_gene: TRBV2; abundance: .; d_gene: TRBD1; CDR3aa: CASSEWTGLGGELFF; CDR3nt: TGTGCCAGCAGTGAATGGACAGGCCTTGGCGGGGAGCTGTTTTTT
j_gene: TRBJ1-2; v_gene: TRBV6-6; abundance: .; d_gene: .; CDR3aa: CASSRSGGEDGYTF; CDR3nt: TGTGCCAGCAGTCGAAGCGGAGGGGAGGATGGCTACACCTTC
j_gene: TRBJ1-1; v_gene: TRBV7-3; abundance: .; d_gene: .; CDR3aa: CASSDTRGSEAFF; CDR3nt: TGTGCCAGCAGCGATACAAGGGGATCAGAAGCTTTCTTT
j_gene: TRBJ1-2; v_gene: TRBV19; abundance: .; d_gene: .; CDR3aa: CASSTWGRKMYGYTF; CDR3nt: TGTGCCAGTAGTACGTGGGGGAGGAAGATGTATGGCTACACCTTC
j_gene: TRBJ2-3; v_gene: TRBV5-4; abundance: .; d_gene: TRBD2; CDR3aa: CASSPGLAGGAGDTQYF; CDR3nt: TGTGCCAGCAGCCCGGGACTAGCGGGGGGGGCGGGAGATACGCAGTATTTT
j_gene: TRBJ1-5; v_gene: TRBV19; abundance: .; d_gene: .; CDR3aa: CASSIGRGGNQPQHF; CDR3nt: TGTGCCAGTAGTATAGGAAGGGGGGGGAATCAGCCCCAGCATTTT
j_gene: TRBJ1-3; v_gene: TRBV28; abundance: .; d_gene: .; CDR3aa: CASSFQGSGNTIYF; CDR3nt: TGTGCCAGCAGTTTTCAGGGTTCTGGAAACACCATATATTTT
j_gene: TRBJ2-1; v_gene: TRBV5-1; abundance: .; d_gene: TRBD2; CDR3aa: CASSLRTSGPNNEQFF; CDR3nt: TGCGCCAGCAGCCTTCGGACTAGCGGGCCTAACAATGAGCAGTTCTTC
j_gene: TRBJ1-3; v_gene: TRBV2; abundance: .; d_gene: .; CDR3aa: CASHTPLGYTIYF; CDR3nt: TGTGCCAGCCATACTCCCCTAGGATACACCATATATTTT
j_gene: TRBJ1-1; v_gene: TRBV9; abundance: .; d_gene: TRBD1; CDR3aa: CASGSGTGNTEAFF; CDR3nt: TGTGCCAGCGGCTCCGGGACAGGTAACACTGAAGCTTTCTTT
j_gene: TRBJ2-7; v_gene: TRBV18; abundance: .; d_gene: .; CDR3aa: CASSPGGALLNEQYF; CDR3nt: TGTGCCAGCTCACCAGGAGGCGCTTTACTGAACGAGCAGTACTTC
j_gene: TRBJ2-7; v_gene: TRBV9; abundance: once; d_gene: TRBD1; CDR3aa: CASGPGQGSYEQYF; CDR3nt: TGTGCCAGCGGTCCGGGACAGGGTTCCTACGAGCAGTACTTC
j_gene: TRBJ2-2; v_gene: TRBV7-3; abundance: .; d_gene: .; CDR3aa: CASSPRRTTGELFF; CDR3nt: TGTGCCAGCAGCCCGCGACGGACTACCGGGGAGCTGTTTTTT
j_gene: TRBJ1-2; v_gene: TRBV27; abundance: .; d_gene: .; CDR3aa: CASSWAPSLDYGYTF; CDR3nt: TGTGCCAGCAGCTGGGCACCCAGTTTGGACTATGGCTACACCTTC
j_gene: TRBJ1-1; v_gene: TRBV12-5; abundance: .; d_gene: .; CDR3aa: CASGLETGTEAFF; CDR3nt: TGTGCTAGTGGTTTGGAAACAGGGACTGAAGCTTTCTTT
j_gene: TRBJ2-1; v_gene: TRBV5-1; abundance: .; d_gene: TRBD1; CDR3aa: CASGPGGNYNEQFF; CDR3nt: TGCGCCAGCGGTCCAGGGGGCAACTACAATGAGCAGTTCTTC
j_gene: TRBJ1-2; v_gene: TRBV6-6; abundance: few; d_gene: .; CDR3aa: CASSYGGANDGYTF; CDR3nt: TGTGCCAGCAGTTATGGGGGCGCGAACGATGGCTACACCTTC
j_gene: TRBJ2-1; v_gene: TRBV9; abundance: .; d_gene: TRBD2; CDR3aa: CASSVGGGGSYNEQFF; CDR3nt: TGTGCCAGCAGCGTAGGTGGCGGGGGCTCCTACAATGAGCAGTTCTTC
j_gene: TRBJ1-5; v_gene: TRBV7-9; abundance: .; d_gene: .; CDR3aa: CSSSLDPDQPQHF; CDR3nt: TGTTCCAGCAGCTTAGATCCGGATCAGCCCCAGCATTTT
j_gene: TRBJ1-1; v_gene: TRBV7-9; abundance: .; d_gene: .; CDR3aa: CSSSFDRNTEAFF; CDR3nt: TGTTCCAGCAGCTTTGACAGGAACACTGAAGCTTTCTTT
j_gene: TRBJ2-1; v_gene: TRBV7-3; abundance: .; d_gene: .; CDR3aa: CASSVDTYNEQFF; CDR3nt: TGTGCCAGCAGCGTGGACACCTACAATGAGCAGTTCTTC
j_gene: TRBJ2-7; v_gene: TRBV5-4; abundance: .; d_gene: .; CDR3aa: CASSSGELIHEQYF; CDR3nt: TGTGCCAGCAGCTCAGGGGAGCTTATACACGAGCAGTACTTC
j_gene: TRBJ1-4; v_gene: TRBV15; abundance: few; d_gene: .; CDR3aa: CATSRGQGSNEKLFF; CDR3nt: TGTGCCACCAGCAGAGGGCAGGGGTCTAATGAAAAACTGTTTTTT
j_gene: TRBJ1-1; v_gene: TRBV5-1; abundance: .; d_gene: .; CDR3aa: CASSEGLLTEAFF; CDR3nt: TGCGCCAGCAGCGAGGGACTCCTCACTGAAGCTTTCTTT
j_gene: TRBJ1-5; v_gene: TRBV18; abundance: .; d_gene: .; CDR3aa: CASSAGGNQPQHF; CDR3nt: TGTGCCAGCTCCGCGGGCGGCAATCAGCCCCAGCATTTT
j_gene: TRBJ2-1; v_gene: TRBV9; abundance: .; d_gene: TRBD1; CDR3aa: CASSPWDRGDEQFF; CDR3nt: TGTGCCAGCAGCCCCTGGGACAGGGGGGATGAGCAGTTCTTC
j_gene: TRBJ2-7; v_gene: TRBV6-5; abundance: .; d_gene: .; CDR3aa: CASSFPWTVYEQYF; CDR3nt: TGTGCCAGCAGTTTCCCTTGGACAGTCTACGAGCAGTACTTC
j_gene: TRBJ1-2; v_gene: TRBV28; abundance: .; d_gene: TRBD1; CDR3aa: CASSLEGQGARGYTF; CDR3nt: TGTGCCAGCAGTTTAGAAGGACAGGGGGCAAGGGGCTACACCTTC
j_gene: TRBJ1-1; v_gene: TRBV30; abundance: .; d_gene: .; CDR3aa: CAWITPKPNTEAFF; CDR3nt: TGTGCCTGGATCACACCCAAACCGAACACTGAAGCTTTCTTT
j_gene: TRBJ1-5; v_gene: TRBV27; abundance: few; d_gene: TRBD1; CDR3aa: CASSFLSPTGDNQPQHF; CDR3nt: TGTGCCAGCAGTTTCCTTTCCCCTACAGGGGACAATCAGCCCCAGCATTTT
j_gene: TRBJ2-7; v_gene: TRBV4-2; abundance: .; d_gene: .; CDR3aa: CASSPLEGGSSYEQYF; CDR3nt: TGTGCCAGCAGCCCCTTAGAGGGCGGAAGCTCCTACGAGCAGTACTTC